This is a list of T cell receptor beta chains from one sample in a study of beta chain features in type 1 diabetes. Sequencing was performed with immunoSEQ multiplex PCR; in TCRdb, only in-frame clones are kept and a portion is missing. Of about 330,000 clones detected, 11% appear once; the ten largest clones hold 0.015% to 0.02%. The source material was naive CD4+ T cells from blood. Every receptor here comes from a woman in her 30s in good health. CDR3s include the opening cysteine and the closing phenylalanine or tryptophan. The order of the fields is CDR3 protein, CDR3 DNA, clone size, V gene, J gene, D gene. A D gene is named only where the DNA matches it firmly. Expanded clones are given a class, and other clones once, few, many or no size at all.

CAWSRDYGYTF	TGTGCCTGGAGCCGGGACTATGGCTACACCTTC	NA	TRBV30	TRBJ1-2	NA
CASSRLDRGDYGYTF	TGCGCCAGCAGCCGATTAGACAGGGGGGACTATGGCTACACCTTC	NA	TRBV4-3	TRBJ1-2	TRBD1
CASANRRQGIGEKLFF	TGTGCCAGCGCAAACCGCCGTCAGGGTATCGGTGAAAAACTGTTTTTT	NA	TRBV7-9	TRBJ1-4	NA
CASIPTSGRAEGYNEQFF	TGTGCCAGCATCCCGACTAGCGGGAGAGCCGAGGGCTACAATGAGCAGTTCTTC	NA	TRBV7-2	TRBJ2-1	TRBD2
CAWSPAPGLETQYF	TGTGCCTGGAGTCCCGCCCCGGGGTTGGAGACCCAGTACTTC	NA	TRBV30	TRBJ2-5	NA
CASTQGTGRPDTQYF	TGTGCCAGCACCCAAGGGACTGGGCGACCAGATACGCAGTATTTT	few	TRBV2	TRBJ2-3	NA
CASSLDTFEAFF	TGTGCCAGCAGTCTCGACACCTTTGAAGCTTTCTTT	few	TRBV2	TRBJ1-1	NA
CASSPGTATGELFF	TGTGCCAGCAGCCCGGGGACAGCGACCGGGGAGCTGTTTTTT	NA	TRBV7-9	TRBJ2-2	TRBD1
CASSTTGTGGVDNYGYTF	TGTGCCAGCAGTACGACCGGGACAGGGGGCGTCGATAACTATGGCTACACCTTC	NA	TRBV28	TRBJ1-2	TRBD1
CASSYLSGGVYNEQFF	TGTGCCAGCAGTTACCTTTCCGGGGGAGTCTACAATGAGCAGTTCTTC	few	TRBV6-5	TRBJ2-1	NA
CAWDSKIAENYEQYF	TGTGCCTGGGACAGCAAAATAGCGGAGAACTACGAGCAGTACTTC	few	TRBV30	TRBJ2-7	NA
CASSPGLAGGHSSYNEQFF	TGTGCCAGCAGCCCCGGACTAGCGGGAGGCCACAGCTCCTACAATGAGCAGTTCTTC	NA	TRBV14	TRBJ2-1	TRBD2
CASRLSQVNYGYTF	TGTGCCAGCAGACTTTCGCAAGTTAACTATGGCTACACCTTC	NA	TRBV2	TRBJ1-2	NA
CASSRPGLGIGNEQFF	TGTGCCAGCTCACGGCCGGGACTAGGTATTGGAAATGAGCAGTTCTTC	few	TRBV18	TRBJ2-1	TRBD2
CASSVVGANTGELFF	TGTGCCAGCAGCGTAGTCGGGGCGAACACCGGGGAGCTGTTTTTT	NA	TRBV9	TRBJ2-2	NA
CASFPPGYGAEQYF	TGTGCCAGCTTTCCCCCAGGTTATGGGGCCGAGCAGTACTTC	few	TRBV28	TRBJ2-7	NA
CSVDEREQETQYF	TGCAGCGTCGATGAGCGGGAGCAGGAGACCCAGTACTTC	NA	TRBV29-1	TRBJ2-5	TRBD2
CATSGSLGYGDEKLFF	TGTGCCACCAGCGGATCGTTGGGGTACGGGGATGAAAAACTGTTTTTT	few	TRBV15	TRBJ1-4	NA
CASSFEGDTEAFF	TGTGCCAGCAGCTTCGAGGGCGACACTGAAGCTTTCTTT	NA	TRBV11-3	TRBJ1-1	NA
CASSLGLAGKLYEQYF	TGTGCCAGCAGTTTGGGACTAGCGGGAAAGTTGTACGAGCAGTACTTC	NA	TRBV6-6	TRBJ2-7	TRBD2
CASSPMAGDTYEQYF	TGTGCCAGCTCACCAATGGCAGGGGATACCTACGAGCAGTACTTC	NA	TRBV18	TRBJ2-7	NA
CASSLASGQGFEQFF	TGTGCTAGCAGCTTAGCATCGGGACAGGGTTTTGAGCAGTTCTTC	NA	TRBV7-7	TRBJ2-1	TRBD1
CASSLILARGYEQYF	TGTGCCAGCAGTTTAATTCTAGCGAGAGGTTACGAGCAGTACTTC	NA	TRBV27	TRBJ2-7	NA
CASTRTGVVNEQYF	TGTGCCAGCACCCGGACAGGGGTGGTAAACGAGCAGTACTTC	few	TRBV28	TRBJ2-7	TRBD1
CASSLASGSRIGTEQFF	TGCGCCAGCAGCTTGGCCTCGGGGTCTCGGATTGGCACTGAGCAGTTCTTC	few	TRBV5-1	TRBJ2-1	NA
CASSTQGDSWSNQPQHF	TGTGCCAGCAGCACTCAAGGTGACAGTTGGAGCAATCAGCCCCAGCATTTT	NA	TRBV9	TRBJ1-5	NA
CASSQGSSAYYEQYF	TGTGCCAGCAGCCAAGGGTCTAGCGCTTACTACGAGCAGTACTTC	NA	TRBV14	TRBJ2-7	NA
CASSSKQGRAYEQYF	TGTGCCAGCAGTTCAAAACAGGGAAGGGCCTACGAGCAGTACTTC	few	TRBV28	TRBJ2-7	NA
CASSYRGGSYGYTF	TGTGCCAGCAGTTACCGCGGCGGTAGCTATGGCTACACCTTC	NA	TRBV6-5	TRBJ1-2	NA
CAISESDRLTYEQYF	TGTGCCATCAGTGAGTCGGACAGGCTTACCTACGAGCAGTACTTC	NA	TRBV10-3	TRBJ2-7	TRBD1
CASSRLGSTDTQYF	TGTGCCAGCAGCAGGCTGGGCAGCACAGATACGCAGTATTTT	few	TRBV7-2	TRBJ2-3	NA
CASSVMSISSYNEQFF	TGTGCCAGCAGCGTAATGTCCATCAGCTCCTACAATGAGCAGTTCTTC	few	TRBV9	TRBJ2-1	NA
CASSTRDSSYEQYF	TGTGCCAGCAGCACCCGGGACAGCTCCTACGAGCAGTACTTC	few	TRBV7-2	TRBJ2-7	TRBD1
CASSFPSVQETQYF	TGCGCCAGCAGCTTCCCTAGCGTTCAAGAGACCCAGTACTTC	few	TRBV5-1	TRBJ2-5	NA
CASSSPGLINEKLFF	TGTGCCAGCAGTTCCCCGGGACTCATCAATGAAAAACTGTTTTTT	NA	TRBV27	TRBJ1-4	NA
CASSFSPSADTDTQYF	TGTGCCAGCAGCTTTTCCCCTAGCGCAGACACAGATACGCAGTATTTT	NA	TRBV7-9	TRBJ2-3	NA
CASSPALQGEQPQHF	TGTGCCAGCAGCCCCGCCTTACAGGGCGAACAGCCCCAGCATTTT	NA	TRBV28	TRBJ1-5	NA
CASSDTGVLNTEAFF	TGTGCCAGTAGCGATACAGGGGTTCTGAACACTGAAGCTTTCTTT	NA	TRBV19	TRBJ1-1	TRBD1
CASSRTSGRPETQYF	TGTGCCAGCAGTAGGACTAGCGGGAGACCAGAGACCCAGTACTTC	NA	TRBV6-6	TRBJ2-5	TRBD2
CASSLVRGGDSSYNEQFF	TGTGCCAGCAGCTTAGTGCGGGGCGGGGATAGCTCCTACAATGAGCAGTTCTTC	NA	TRBV11-2	TRBJ2-1	NA
CASRPFFGGTQETQYF	TGTGCCAGCAGACCATTCTTTGGAGGCACGCAAGAGACCCAGTACTTC	few	TRBV28	TRBJ2-5	NA
CAWSVGTAYNEQFF	TGTGCCTGGAGTGTGGGGACAGCCTACAATGAGCAGTTCTTC	NA	TRBV30	TRBJ2-1	TRBD1
CAWSENLAGGPYEQYF	TGTGCCTGGAGCGAAAACCTAGCGGGAGGCCCCTACGAGCAGTACTTC	few	TRBV30	TRBJ2-7	TRBD2
CASRRGQANTGELFF	TGTGCCAGCAGGAGGGGACAGGCCAACACCGGGGAGCTGTTTTTT	few	TRBV7-6	TRBJ2-2	TRBD1
CASSKRQGAYQETQYF	TGCGCCAGCAGCAAACGACAGGGGGCGTACCAAGAGACCCAGTACTTC	few	TRBV5-1	TRBJ2-5	TRBD1
CASSQVETEDTQYF	TGCGCCAGCAGCCAAGTTGAAACAGAAGATACGCAGTATTTT	NA	TRBV4-3	TRBJ2-3	NA